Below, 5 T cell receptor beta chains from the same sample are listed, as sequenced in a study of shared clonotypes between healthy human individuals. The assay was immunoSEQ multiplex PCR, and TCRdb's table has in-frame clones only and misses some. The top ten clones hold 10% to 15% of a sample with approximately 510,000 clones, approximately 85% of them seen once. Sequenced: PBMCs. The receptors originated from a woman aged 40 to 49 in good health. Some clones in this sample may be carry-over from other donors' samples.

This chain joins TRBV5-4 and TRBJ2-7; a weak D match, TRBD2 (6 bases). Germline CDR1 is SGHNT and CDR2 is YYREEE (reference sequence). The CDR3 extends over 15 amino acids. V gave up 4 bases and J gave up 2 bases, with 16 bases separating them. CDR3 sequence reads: CASSQPGLGTYEQYF. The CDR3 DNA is TGTGCCAGCAGCCAGCCGGGACTCGGGACCTACGAGCAGTACTTC.

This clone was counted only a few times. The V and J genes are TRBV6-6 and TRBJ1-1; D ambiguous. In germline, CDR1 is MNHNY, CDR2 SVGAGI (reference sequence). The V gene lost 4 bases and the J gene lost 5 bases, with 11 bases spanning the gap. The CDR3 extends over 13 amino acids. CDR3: CASSSGGGTEAFF. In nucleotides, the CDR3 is TGTGCCAGCAGTTCCGGTGGCGGGACTGAAGCTTTCTTT.

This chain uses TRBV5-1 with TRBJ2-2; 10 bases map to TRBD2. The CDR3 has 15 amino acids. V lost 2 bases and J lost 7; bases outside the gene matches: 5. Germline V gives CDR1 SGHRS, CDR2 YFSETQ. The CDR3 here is CASSLQREGHGELFF. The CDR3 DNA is TGCGCCAGCAGCTTACAGCGGGAGGGACACGGGGAGCTGTTTTTT.

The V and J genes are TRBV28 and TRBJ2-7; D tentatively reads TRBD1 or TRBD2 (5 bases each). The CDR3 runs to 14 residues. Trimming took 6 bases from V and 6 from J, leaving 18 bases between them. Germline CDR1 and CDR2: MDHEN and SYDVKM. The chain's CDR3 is CASRGTPDRCEQYF. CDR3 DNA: TGTGCCAGCAGGGGGACCCCCGATCGTTGCGAGCAGTACTTC.

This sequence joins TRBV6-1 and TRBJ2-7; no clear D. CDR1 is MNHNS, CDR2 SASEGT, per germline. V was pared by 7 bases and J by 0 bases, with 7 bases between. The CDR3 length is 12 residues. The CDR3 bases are TGTGCCAGCACAGGCACCTCCTACGAGCAGTACTTC. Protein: CASTGTSYEQYF.